This is a list of T cell receptor beta chains from one sample in a study of cytomegalovirus exposure and HLA in healthy donors. The repertoire was sequenced with immunoSEQ multiplex PCR; TCRdb's copy has only in-frame clones and lacks some. This sample lists 100,000 to 150,000 clones; its ten largest clones have 1.5% to 2%. Specimen: PBMCs. The receptors were gathered from a man younger than 35 in good health and CMV-seronegative. CDR3s include the opening cysteine and the closing phenylalanine or tryptophan. A D gene is named only where the DNA matches it firmly.

D	V	J	CDR3	DNA
.	TRBV5-4	TRBJ1-2	CASSFDRSPGYTF	TGTGCCAGCAGCTTCGACAGGTCCCCCGGCTACACCTTC
.	TRBV2	TRBJ1-2	CASSEDRTNYGYTF	TGTGCCAGCAGTGAGGACAGAACTAACTATGGCTACACCTTC
.	TRBV30	TRBJ2-7	CAWSVGGSSYEQYF	TGTGCCTGGAGTGTCGGCGGCAGCTCCTACGAGCAGTACTTC
TRBD2	TRBV7-8	TRBJ2-1	CASSLGGLAGGWVNEQFF	TGTGCCAGCAGCTTAGGAGGGCTAGCGGGGGGATGGGTTAATGAGCAGTTCTTC
.	TRBV6-8	TRBJ1-5	CASSPRGPTGNQPQHF	TGTGCCAGCAGTCCAAGGGGCCCGACGGGCAATCAGCCCCAGCATTTT
TRBD1	TRBV27	TRBJ1-2	CASSLSRDRASGYTF	TGTGCCAGCAGTTTATCGAGGGACAGGGCCTCGGGCTACACCTTC
.	TRBV6-4	TRBJ1-5	CASSDSRADHSNQPQHF	TGTGCCAGCAGTGACTCGAGAGCGGACCATAGCAATCAGCCCCAGCATTTT
.	TRBV6-6	TRBJ1-2	CASSSGQSYGYTF	TGTGCCAGCAGTAGTGGACAGTCCTATGGCTACACCTTC
.	TRBV9	TRBJ1-1	CASSAELSNTEAFF	TGTGCCAGCAGCGCTGAGCTCTCGAACACTGAAGCTTTCTTT
TRBD1	TRBV27	TRBJ2-2	CASTLRGTPGELFF	TGTGCCAGCACCCTCAGGGGGACCCCCGGGGAGCTGTTTTTT
.	TRBV19	TRBJ1-6	CASSSKAGGSSPLHF	TGTGCCAGTAGTTCCAAGGCGGGAGGTTCTTCACCCCTCCACTTT
TRBD1	TRBV7-9	TRBJ1-4	CASSTTGTANEKLFF	TGTGCCAGCAGCACTACCGGGACAGCTAATGAAAAACTGTTTTTT
.	TRBV18	TRBJ1-2	CASSPQDNDGYGYTF	TGTGCCAGCTCACCCCAGGACAACGACGGCTATGGCTACACCTTC
.	TRBV6-6	TRBJ1-6	CASSPSPGPGGSPLHF	TGTGCCAGCAGTCCTTCTCCGGGCCCCGGAGGGTCACCCCTCCACTTT
TRBD2	TRBV5-6	TRBJ2-7	CASSLGAGGIYEQYF	TGTGCCAGCAGCTTGGGAGCGGGAGGTATTTACGAGCAGTACTTC